This T cell receptor beta chain was recorded in a study of kidney transplant recipient with SARS-CoV-2 infection. In TCRdb, the reads were re-called with MiXCR into one record per CDR3 protein. The sample has about 250,000 distinct CDR3 sequences; around 30% are singletons. The table lists this clonotype with many counts. This TCR came from a male patient aged 25 to 39 who had COVID-19 and was a kidney transplant recipient. The graft donor may have given rise to some T cells. The sequencing used a blood sample, collected at baseline and on roughly day 110 from a kidney transplant recipient.

The DNA of the CDR3 is TGTGCCAGCAGCAAGGCGGTTGGGCCATACGAGCAGTACTTC. It translates to CASSKAVGPYEQYF. The chain carries TRBV5-6 and TRBJ2-7; D not certain. The germline V gene encodes CDR1 SGHDT and CDR2 YYEEEE. The CDR3 consists of 14 residues. The ends were cut back, 4 bases at V and 4 bases at J, with 15 bases in the middle.